The 3 T cell receptor beta chains listed next were all sequenced from one sample in a study of T cells in Graves' hyperthyroidism and ophthalmopathy. Amplified TCR beta CDR3 regions came from RNA transcripts. The HTBI set primed first-round TCR CDR3 RT-PCR. TCRdb reprocessed the multiplex PCR reads with MiXCR, giving one entry per CDR3 protein. Of fewer than 650,000 distinct CDR3 sequences in the sample, 12% to 15% were seen once. Sequencing used blood. The source is a woman aged 40 to 50 with Graves' hyperthyroidism.

J is TRBJ2-7 and V is TRBV10-3; 14 bases agree with TRBD2. The CDR3 extends over 14 amino acids. V trimming: 4 bases; J trimming: 6 bases; junction bases outside the gene matches: 2. CDR1 is ENHRY and CDR2 is SYGVKD in the germline V gene. For the CDR3, the DNA is TGTGCCATCAGTGGTGGGACTAGCGGGAGCGAGCAGTACTTC. Residues: CAISGGTSGSEQYF.

This clonotype was recorded a few times. The gene calls are TRBV28 and TRBJ2-2; D is unresolved. The germline gives CDR1 MDHEN, CDR2 SYDVKM. The CDR3 consists of 15 residues. V dropped 2 bases and J dropped 2 bases, with 9 bases sitting between them. CDR3 coding DNA: TGTGCCAGCAGTTTACGGGCACATAACACCGGGGAGCTGTTTTTT. It is translated as CASSLRAHNTGELFF. The full variable domain, its missing parts supplied by reference TRBV28 and TRBJ2-2, is DVKVTQSSRYLVKRTGEKVFLECVQDMDHENMFWYRQDPGLGLRLIYFSYDVKMKEKGDIPEGYSVSREKKERFSLILESASTNQTSMYLCASSLRAHNTGELFFGEGSRLTVL.

The CDR3 is CASSQGFPETEAFF. As DNA, the CDR3 is TGTGCCAGCAGCCAAGGCTTCCCGGAAACTGAAGCTTTCTTT. This sequence joins TRBV3-1 and TRBJ1-1; D is uncertain. The germline CDR1 and CDR2 sequences are LGHDT and YNNKEL (reference sequence). Trimming took 1 base from V and 5 from J, leaving 11 bases between them. The CDR3 consists of 14 residues.